What follows are 20 T cell receptor beta chains derived from one specimen sequenced in a study of CD8+CD57+ T cells in acquired aplastic anemia (dated by TCRdb to the late 2010s). Data came from an Illumina HiSeq 2000. Genomic DNA was used as template for profiling of TCR beta VDJ combinations and CDR3 sequences. TCRdb passed the public sequencing reads through fastp at Q25 and MiXCR, retaining productive beta sequences. A single entry per CDR3 protein holds the most common genes and DNA from its merged rows. Present in this sample are approximately 470,000 distinct CDR3 sequences, under 40% of which were seen just once. Of the sample, 0.75% to 0.95% is held by the ten largest clones. The patients picked for sequencing were ones in whom flow cytometry had shown an expansion of CD8+CD57+ cells. Sequencing input: sorted CD4+, CD8+, or CD8+CD57+ T cells (not recorded which) from PBMCs. The receptors stem from a human donor with aplastic anemia.

This clonotype was counted many times. The V and J genes are TRBV29-1 and TRBJ1-2; no reliable D call. Trimming took 6 bases from V and 8 from J, leaving 13 bases between them. Germline V lookup: CDR1 SQVTM, CDR2 ANQGSEA. This CDR3 is 11 amino acids long. The CDR3 coding sequence is TGCAGCGTACCCACGTACCTAGGCTACACCTTC. Translation gives CSVPTYLGYTF.

Comment on this clonotype: A much larger clone sits a single nucleotide away, making a read error possible. The chain employs TRBV19 and TRBJ1-1; unclear D gene. Trimming took off 3 bases at V and 1 base at J, with 9 bases between the two ends. CDR3 length equals 14 residues. The germline gives CDR1 LNHDA, CDR2 SQIVND (reference sequence). The CDR3 loop reads CASSIAPWNTEAFF. For the CDR3, the DNA is TGTGCCAGTAGTATTGCCCCCTGGAACACTGAAGCTTTCTTT.

This clonotype was recorded a few times. The genes are TRBV7-2 and TRBJ2-3; D gene unclear. CDR3 length: 19 residues. Germline values: CDR1 SGHTA, CDR2 FQGNSA. Trimming stripped 5 bases from V and 11 bases from J, with 35 bases between. The CDR3 is CASSITPAMGQQTQIVQYF. The DNA for the CDR3 is TGTGCCAGCAGCATTACTCCTGCTATGGGTCAACAGACACAGATAGTGCAGTATTTT. The full variable domain, rest sourced from reference TRBV7-2 and TRBJ2-3, is GAGVSQSPSNKVTEKGKDVELRCDPISGHTALYWYRQSLGQGLEFLIYFQGNSAPDKSGLPSDRFSAERTGGSVSTLTIQRTQQEDSAVYLCASSITPAMGQQTQIVQYFGPGTRLTVL.

The chain carries TRBV9 and TRBJ1-1; 7 bases fit TRBD1. The CDR3 covers 16 residues. Per the germline V gene, CDR1 is SGDLS and CDR2 is YYNGEE. V was clipped by 0 bases and J by 4 bases; unmatched bases: 9. The CDR3 coding sequence is TGTGCCAGCAGCGTAGGTGGAGGGGGCCGGGGCACTGAAGCTTTCTTT. It specifies CASSVGGGGRGTEAFF.

There are a few counts of this clonotype. CDR3 DNA: TGTGCCAGCAAGCCGACCTCGGGACTAGCGGGGTACGGAGAGCAGTACTTC. Its protein product is CASKPTSGLAGYGEQYF. The V call is TRBV12-3 or TRBV12-4, the J call TRBJ2-7, with 13 bases lining up with TRBD2. This CDR3 comprises 17 residues. The ends lost 7 bases at V and 7 bases at J; junction bases unmatched: 16.

This clonotype appeared a few times. The rearrangement uses TRBV7-2 and TRBJ2-5, with 10 bases aligning to TRBD2. The germline CDR1 and CDR2 sequences are SGHTA and FQGNSA. The CDR3 covers 16 residues. V shed 4 bases and J 0 bases; nucleotides not matched to a gene: 5. The CDR3 DNA sequence: TGTGCCAGCAGCTGGAGAGGGACTAGCGACCAAGAGACCCAGTACTTC. Residues: CASSWRGTSDQETQYF.

The chain combines TRBV20-1 with TRBJ2-3, with D possibly TRBD1 on 5 matching bases. Trimming cost V 5 bases and J 1 base, with 13 bases left between them. Germline V gene sequence: CDR1 DFQATT, CDR2 SNEGSKA (reference sequence). This CDR3 spans 14 amino acids. CDR3 amino acids: CSARQGIGTDTQYF. CDR3 bases: TGCAGTGCTCGTCAGGGAATAGGCACAGATACGCAGTATTTT.

The chain uses TRBV19 and TRBJ1-6, with D perhaps TRBD1 (6 bases). Germline-derived CDR1 and CDR2 are LNHDA and SQIVND (reference sequence). The CDR3 has 11 residues. Deletions cut 11 bases from V and 9 bases from J, with 11 bases between. The chain's CDR3 is CADKGGSPLHF. The CDR3 DNA follows: TGTGCCGACAAGGGGGGTTCACCCCTCCACTTT. The full variable domain, with the rest looked up from reference TRBV19 and TRBJ1-6, is DGGITQSPKYLFRKEGQNVTLSCEQNLNHDAMYWYRQDPGQGLRLIYYSQIVNDFQKGDIAEGYSVSREKKESFPLTVTSAQKNPTAFYLCADKGGSPLHFGNGTRLTVT.

This chain joins TRBV25-1 and TRBJ1-6, with D maybe TRBD1 (5 bases). The germline gives CDR1 MGHDK, CDR2 SYGVNS. V was trimmed by 8 bases and J by 7 bases, leaving 12 bases between them. The length of the CDR3 is 13 residues. CDR3 sequence reads: CASPGHKNSPLHF. As DNA, the CDR3 is TGTGCCAGCCCTGGACATAAGAATTCACCCCTCCACTTT.

With respect to this clonotype: At one boundary the junction diverges from the germline segment, which might be a read error. V gene TRBV10-3 combines with J gene TRBJ1-2; D gene uncertain. The germline CDR1 and CDR2 sequences are ENHRY and SYGVKD. This CDR3 has 14 amino acids. The CDR3 sequence is CANSEGVWLYGYTF. DNA of the CDR3: TGTGCCAACAGTGAGGGTGTATGGTTATATGGCTACACCTTC.

The chain links TRBV10-3 to TRBJ1-2; D may be TRBD1 (6 bases). V lost 0 bases to trimming and J lost 4 bases, with 9 bases between them. This CDR3 is built from 14 residues. The V gene's germline CDR1 is ENHRY and CDR2 SYGVKD. CDR3 sequence reads: CAISESEDSYGYTF. CDR3 sequence (DNA): TGTGCCATCAGTGAGTCGGAGGACAGCTATGGCTACACCTTC.

In this sample, this clonotype turned up many times. The CDR3: CSARRDREVGTDTQYF. The CDR3 DNA sequence: TGCAGCGCCCGACGGGACAGGGAAGTGGGCACAGATACGCAGTATTTT. V usage is TRBV29-1 and J usage is TRBJ2-3, with 9 bases that match TRBD1. V lost 7 bases to trimming and J lost 1 base; unmatched junction nucleotides: 12. CDR1 is SQVTM, CDR2 ANQGSEA, per germline. There are 16 residues in the CDR3.

The sample holds a few counts of this clonotype. The CDR3 here is CAWVGTDNYGYTF. In DNA, the CDR3 is TGTGCCTGGGTCGGGACCGATAACTATGGCTACACCTTC. The chain has TRBV30 and TRBJ1-2; tentatively, D is TRBD1 (5 bases). Germline V gene data show CDR1 as GTSNPN and CDR2 as SVGIG (reference sequence). The CDR3 runs to 13 residues. The V gene lost 5 bases and the J gene lost 1 base, with 11 bases spanning the gap.

V and J are TRBV20-1 and TRBJ1-1, with 7 bases matching TRBD1. Germline loops: CDR1 DFQATT, CDR2 SNEGSKA (reference sequence). The CDR3 runs to 13 residues. The J segment lost 1 base and the V segment lost 8 bases, leaving 7 bases of the junction unmatched. CDR3 region: CSLVTGSNTEAFF. CDR3 in DNA: TGCAGTCTTGTGACAGGGTCGAACACTGAAGCTTTCTTT.

This clonotype was seen ten or more times. J is TRBJ1-1 and V is TRBV19; the D gene is possibly TRBD1 (5 bases). The V gene's germline CDR1 is LNHDA and CDR2 SQIVND (reference sequence). The CDR3 extends over 13 amino acids. Trimming took 6 bases from V and 8 from J, leaving 16 bases between them. CDR3 bases: TGTGCCAGTAGGGAAGGACACCGGGCGGAAGCTTTCTTT. Its protein product is CASREGHRAEAFF.

The V and J genes are TRBV10-3 and TRBJ2-5, with no clear D. Germline V gene data show CDR1 as ENHRY and CDR2 as SYGVKD. The ends were cut back, 4 bases at V and 1 base at J, with 7 bases in the middle. This CDR3 is built from 13 residues. The CDR3 bases are TGTGCCATCAGTGGGACGGTCCAAGAGACCCAGTACTTC. Translating gives CAISGTVQETQYF.

This clonotype was seen a few times. This chain uses TRBV10-3 with TRBJ1-1, with 8 bases identical to TRBD1. Germline V gene lookup returns CDR1 ENHRY and CDR2 SYGVKD. The junction had 12 bases not matched to a gene; V was cut back by 6 bases and J by 0 bases. The CDR3 has 17 amino acids. The chain's CDR3 is CAISWGPTGGLNTEAFF. The CDR3 coding sequence is TGTGCCATCAGCTGGGGGCCCACAGGGGGTTTGAACACTGAAGCTTTCTTT.

The rearrangement links TRBV20-1 to TRBJ2-3, with TRBD2 identical over 12 bases. CDR1 is DFQATT, CDR2 SNEGSKA, per germline (reference sequence). The V and J ends lost 5 bases and 0 bases, in that order; junction bases with no gene match: 6. The length of the CDR3 is 16 residues. This chain's CDR3 is CSASRTSGRSTDTQYF. For the CDR3, the DNA is TGCAGTGCTTCACGAACTAGCGGGAGGAGCACAGATACGCAGTATTTT.

This clonotype was recorded many times. The chain uses TRBV19 and TRBJ2-3; unclear D gene. Germline assignment: CDR1 LNHDA and CDR2 SQIVND (reference sequence). The V gene lost 3 bases and the J gene lost 2 bases, with 9 bases spanning the gap. The CDR3 is 14 amino acids. The CDR3 loop is CASSISRDTDTQYF. CDR3 sequence (DNA): TGTGCCAGTAGTATTAGCAGAGACACAGATACGCAGTATTTT.

Details on this clonotype: Possible read error: a much larger clone is one base away. This sequence joins TRBV19 and TRBJ1-5, with D perhaps matching TRBD1 (5 bases). Germline values: CDR1 LNHDA, CDR2 SQIVND (reference sequence). The CDR3 is 14 residues long. CDR3 sequence reads: CAGSPMPGDQPQHF. CDR3 nucleotide sequence: TGTGCCGGTAGTCCAATGCCGGGGGATCAGCCCCAGCATTTT.